This TCR beta chain was identified during a study of blood T cell repertoires in COVID-19. The CDR3 covers 16 residues. Germline V gene lookup returns CDR1 MGHDK and CDR2 SYGVNS. Trimming cost V 3 bases and J 5 bases, with 19 bases left between them. TCRdb's table, derived via immunoSEQ multiplex PCR, lists solely in-frame clones and lacks some. Of fewer than 35,000 clones listed, 88% are singletons. This clonotype was obtained from a woman aged 45-65 years with active COVID-19. The gene calls are TRBV25-1 and TRBJ1-1; a weak D match, TRBD1 (6 bases). The specimen sequenced was peripheral blood. CDR3 amino acids: CASSERGGTQWTEAFF. Written as DNA, the CDR3 is TGTGCCAGCAGTGAGAGGGGGGGGACCCAATGGACTGAAGCTTTCTTT.